Reported below is one T cell receptor (beta chain). Its antigen remains unknown. The protocol was immunoSEQ multiplex PCR, while the TCRdb copy is restricted to in-frame clones and leaves out a portion. Counted here are about 73,000 clones, over 80% occurring once; the ten biggest clones make up roughly 11%. The germline V and J ends were trimmed by 3 bases and 0 bases, with 14 bases remaining between them. CDR1 and CDR2 from the germline V gene are MDHEN and SYDVKM. This CDR3 contains 16 residues. The sample belongs to a study of OX40 agonist ivuxolimab in advanced cancers. Study outcomes and limitations: Partial responders at 0.1-3.0 mg/kg had among the lowest clonal expansion. With doses of 0.1 to 3.0 mg/kg, CD4+ and CD8+ blood T cells had undergone clonal expansion by week 6.

The sample here was CD4+ or CD8+ T cells sorted from blood, taken in a trial of the OX40 agonist ivuxolimab. The V and J genes are TRBV28 and TRBJ2-5; D is ambiguous. The source is an adult with an advanced solid tumor such as melanoma, head and neck, liver or kidney cancer. The CDR3 DNA sequence: TGTGCCAGCAGTTTCGGTAGACCGGCAAACCAAGAGACCCAGTACTTC. Protein: CASSFGRPANQETQYF.